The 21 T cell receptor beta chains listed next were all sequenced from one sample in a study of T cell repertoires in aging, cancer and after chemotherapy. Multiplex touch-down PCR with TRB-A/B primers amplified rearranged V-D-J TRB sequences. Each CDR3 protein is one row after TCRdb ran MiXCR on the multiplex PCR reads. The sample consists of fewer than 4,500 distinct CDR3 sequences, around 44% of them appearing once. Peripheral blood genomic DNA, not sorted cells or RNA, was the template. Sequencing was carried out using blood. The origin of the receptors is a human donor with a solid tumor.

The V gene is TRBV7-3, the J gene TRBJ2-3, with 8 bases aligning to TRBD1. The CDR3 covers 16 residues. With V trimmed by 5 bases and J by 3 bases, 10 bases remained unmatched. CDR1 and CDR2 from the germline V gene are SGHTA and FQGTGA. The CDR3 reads CASSPGPGGGTDTQYF. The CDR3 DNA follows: TGTGCCAGCAGCCCCGGGCCAGGGGGCGGTACAGATACGCAGTATTTT.

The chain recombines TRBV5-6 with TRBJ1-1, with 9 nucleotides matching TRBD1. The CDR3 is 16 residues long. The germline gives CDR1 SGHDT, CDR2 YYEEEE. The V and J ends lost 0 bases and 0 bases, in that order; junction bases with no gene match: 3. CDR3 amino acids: CASSLGHRGLNTEAFF. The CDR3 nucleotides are TGTGCCAGCAGCTTGGGACACAGGGGGCTGAACACTGAAGCTTTCTTT.

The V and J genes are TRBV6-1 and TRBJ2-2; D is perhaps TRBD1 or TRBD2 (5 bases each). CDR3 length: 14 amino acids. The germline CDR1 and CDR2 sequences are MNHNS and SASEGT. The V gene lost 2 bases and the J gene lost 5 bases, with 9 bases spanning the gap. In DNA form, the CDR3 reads TGTGCCAGCAGTGAAAGGTGGGGGACCGGGGAGCTGTTTTTT. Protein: CASSERWGTGELFF.

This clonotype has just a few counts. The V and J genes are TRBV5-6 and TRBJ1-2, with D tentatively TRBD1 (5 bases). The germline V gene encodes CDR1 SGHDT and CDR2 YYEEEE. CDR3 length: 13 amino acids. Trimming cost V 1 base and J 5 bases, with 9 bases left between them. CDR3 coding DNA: TGTGCCAGCAGCTTGAGACAGAGTTATGGCTACACCTTC. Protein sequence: CASSLRQSYGYTF.

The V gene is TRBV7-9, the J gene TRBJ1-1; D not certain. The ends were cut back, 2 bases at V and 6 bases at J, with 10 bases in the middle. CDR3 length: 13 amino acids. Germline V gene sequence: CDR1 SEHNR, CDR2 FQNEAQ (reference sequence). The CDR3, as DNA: TGTGCCAGCAGCTTAAAACCTTCCGCTGAAGCTTTCTTT. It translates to CASSLKPSAEAFF.

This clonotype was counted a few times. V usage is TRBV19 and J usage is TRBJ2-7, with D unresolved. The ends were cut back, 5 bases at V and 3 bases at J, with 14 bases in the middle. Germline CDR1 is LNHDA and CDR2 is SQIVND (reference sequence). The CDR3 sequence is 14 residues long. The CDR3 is CASSAKVEGYEQYF. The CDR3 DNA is TGTGCCAGTAGTGCCAAGGTCGAAGGCTACGAGCAGTACTTC.

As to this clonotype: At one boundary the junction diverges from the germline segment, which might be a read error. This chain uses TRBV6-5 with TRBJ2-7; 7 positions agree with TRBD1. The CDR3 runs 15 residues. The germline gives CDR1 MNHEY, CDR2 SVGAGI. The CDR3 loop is CASSNRDSGWYDQYF. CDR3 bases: TGTGCCAGCAGTAACCGGGACAGCGGATGGTACGATCAGTACTTC.

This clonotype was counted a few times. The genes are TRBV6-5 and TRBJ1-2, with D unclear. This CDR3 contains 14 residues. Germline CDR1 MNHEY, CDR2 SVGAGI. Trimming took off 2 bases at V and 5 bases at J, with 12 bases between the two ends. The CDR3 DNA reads TGTGCCAGCAGTTACGGCCGGACGGGTTATGGCTACACCTTC. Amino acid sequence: CASSYGRTGYGYTF.

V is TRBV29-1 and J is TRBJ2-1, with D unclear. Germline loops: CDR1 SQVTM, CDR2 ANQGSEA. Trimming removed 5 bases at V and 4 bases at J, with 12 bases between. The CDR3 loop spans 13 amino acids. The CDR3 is CSVQMTGYNEQFF. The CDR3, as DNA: TGCAGCGTTCAGATGACTGGGTACAATGAGCAGTTCTTC.

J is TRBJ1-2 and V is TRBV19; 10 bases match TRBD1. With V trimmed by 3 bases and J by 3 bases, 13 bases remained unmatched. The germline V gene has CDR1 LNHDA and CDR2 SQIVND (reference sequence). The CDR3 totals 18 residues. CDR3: CASSINNLGTGDDYGYTF. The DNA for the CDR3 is TGTGCCAGTAGTATCAACAACCTGGGGACAGGGGACGACTATGGCTACACCTTC.

DNA for the CDR3: TGTGCCAGCAGTTACGGGGTGGCGGACTCTGGAAACACCATATATTTT. Encoded protein: CASSYGVADSGNTIYF. J is TRBJ1-3 and V is TRBV6-6; D unresolved. V dropped 2 bases and J dropped 0 bases, with 11 bases sitting between them. CDR3 length: 16 amino acids. Per the germline V gene, CDR1 is MNHNY and CDR2 is SVGAGI (reference sequence).

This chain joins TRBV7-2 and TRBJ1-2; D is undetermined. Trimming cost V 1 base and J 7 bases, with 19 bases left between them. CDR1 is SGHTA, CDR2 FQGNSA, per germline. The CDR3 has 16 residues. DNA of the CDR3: TGTGCCAGCAGCTTAGTCGCTAGCGGGCTGAATTCTGGCTACACCTTC. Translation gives CASSLVASGLNSGYTF.

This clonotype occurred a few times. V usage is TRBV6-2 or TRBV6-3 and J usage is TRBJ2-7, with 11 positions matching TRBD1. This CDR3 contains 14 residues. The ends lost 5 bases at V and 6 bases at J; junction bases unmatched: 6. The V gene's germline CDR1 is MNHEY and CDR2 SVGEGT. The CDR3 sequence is CASSGGQGVREQYF. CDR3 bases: TGTGCCAGCAGTGGGGGACAGGGGGTCCGCGAGCAGTACTTC.

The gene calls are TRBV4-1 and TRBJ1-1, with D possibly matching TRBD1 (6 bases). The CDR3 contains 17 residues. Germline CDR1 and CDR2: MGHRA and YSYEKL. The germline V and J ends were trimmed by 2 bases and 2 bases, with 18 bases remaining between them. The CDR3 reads CASSQPIIRDTNTEAFF. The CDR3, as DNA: TGCGCCAGCAGCCAACCCATAATCCGGGACACTAACACTGAAGCTTTCTTT.

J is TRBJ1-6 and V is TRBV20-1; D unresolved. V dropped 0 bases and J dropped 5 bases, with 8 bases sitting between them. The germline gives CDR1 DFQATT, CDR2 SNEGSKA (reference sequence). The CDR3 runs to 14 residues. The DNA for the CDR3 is TGCAGTGCTAGAGATTACAGCCATAATTCACCCCTCCACTTT. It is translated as CSARDYSHNSPLHF.

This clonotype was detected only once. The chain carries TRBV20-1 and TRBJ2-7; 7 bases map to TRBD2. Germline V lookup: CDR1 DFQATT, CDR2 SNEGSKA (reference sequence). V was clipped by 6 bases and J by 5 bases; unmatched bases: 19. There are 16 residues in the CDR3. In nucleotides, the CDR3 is TGCAGTGCCCGGAATCCTAGCGGCCGCAGCAAGGACGAGCAGTACTTC. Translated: CSARNPSGRSKDEQYF.

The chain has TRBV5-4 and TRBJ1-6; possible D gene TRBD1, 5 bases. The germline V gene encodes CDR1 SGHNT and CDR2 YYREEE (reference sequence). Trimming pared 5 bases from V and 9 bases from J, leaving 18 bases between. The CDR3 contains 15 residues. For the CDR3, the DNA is TGTGCCAGCAGTGCGGCGGGGGGGGGGTTTTCACCCCTCCACTTT. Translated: CASSAAGGGFSPLHF.

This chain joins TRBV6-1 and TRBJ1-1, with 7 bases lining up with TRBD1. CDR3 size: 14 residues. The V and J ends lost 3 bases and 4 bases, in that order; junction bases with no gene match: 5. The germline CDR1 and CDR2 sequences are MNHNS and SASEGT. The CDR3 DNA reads TGTGCCAGCAGTGATCTAGGGGGCCTCACTGAAGCTTTCTTT. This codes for CASSDLGGLTEAFF.

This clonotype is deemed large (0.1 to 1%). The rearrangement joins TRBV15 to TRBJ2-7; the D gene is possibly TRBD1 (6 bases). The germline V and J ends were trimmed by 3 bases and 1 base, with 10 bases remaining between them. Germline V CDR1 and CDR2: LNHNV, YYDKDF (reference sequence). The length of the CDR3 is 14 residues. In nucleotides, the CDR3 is TGTGCCACCAGCAGGAACAGGGTTTCCTACGAGCAGTACTTC. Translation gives CATSRNRVSYEQYF.

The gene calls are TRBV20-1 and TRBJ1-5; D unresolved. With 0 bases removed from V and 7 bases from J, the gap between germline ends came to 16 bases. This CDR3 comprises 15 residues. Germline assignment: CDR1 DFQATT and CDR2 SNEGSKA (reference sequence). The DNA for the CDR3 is TGCAGTGCTAGAGATCTTAGGCAGGATGAACAGCCCCAGCATTTT. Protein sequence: CSARDLRQDEQPQHF.

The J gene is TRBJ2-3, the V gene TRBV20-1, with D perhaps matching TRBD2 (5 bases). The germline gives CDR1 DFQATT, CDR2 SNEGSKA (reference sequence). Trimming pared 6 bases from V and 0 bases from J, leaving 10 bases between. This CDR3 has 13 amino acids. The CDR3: CSALAPSTDTQYF. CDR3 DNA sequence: TGCAGTGCCCTAGCCCCTAGCACAGATACGCAGTATTTT.